This T cell receptor (beta chain) comes out of a study of chemoradiotherapy in HPV16-positive cancers. Some clones are missing from TCRdb's copy, which holds only in-frame ones; the method was immunoSEQ multiplex PCR. The sample carries around 62,000 clones, about 90% recorded once. Repertoires were sampled repeatedly during chemoradiotherapy. This CDR3 comprises 15 residues. From germline, CDR1 is MDHEN and CDR2 SYDVKM. Trimming cost V 5 bases and J 5 bases; bases outside gene matches: 9. The chain recombines TRBV28 with TRBJ2-3; 8 bases match TRBD2. This clonotype was sampled from a human donor with HPV-associated anogenital cancer. The starting material was blood, obtained from a patient who underwent chemoradiotherapy. CDR3 sequence reads: CASSPAGERGDTQYF. In DNA form, the CDR3 reads TGTGCCAGCAGTCCAGCGGGAGAGCGAGGAGATACGCAGTATTTT.